This T cell receptor beta chain was captured in a study of T cells in Graves' hyperthyroidism and ophthalmopathy. Germline V gives CDR1 SNHLY, CDR2 FYNNEI. This CDR3 is built from 13 residues. Trimming shortened V by 1 base and J by 4 bases, and 7 bases separated the two germline ends. Overall study findings and caveats: Among clonotypes expanded in thyroid above 0.001, most were also found in blood.

Amplification yielded TCR beta CDR3 regions, with RNA transcripts as the source. HTBI primers drove first-round RT-PCR of the TCR CDR3. TCRdb re-analysed the multiplex PCR reads in MiXCR, keeping a single row per CDR3 protein. The table has about 770,000 distinct CDR3 sequences, around 20% seen once. In this sample, this clonotype turned up many times. Its matching antigen is unknown. This receptor was identified in a woman aged 45 to 65 with Graves' hyperthyroidism that later progressed to Graves' ophthalmopathy. The chain couples TRBV2 to TRBJ2-5; no clear D. Specimen: blood. The CDR3 loop is CASSEVSRETQYF. CDR3 bases: TGTGCCAGCAGTGAAGTGTCTCGAGAGACCCAGTACTTC.